The 18 T cell receptor beta chains presented below share a single source sample, sequenced in a study of shared clonotypes between healthy human individuals. The repertoire was sequenced with immunoSEQ multiplex PCR; TCRdb's copy has only in-frame clones and lacks some. The profile shows 950,000 to 1,300,000 clones, about 76% of them singletons. Specimen: memory CD4+ T cells sorted from blood. The subset was: CD45RA-negative fraction. Receptor source: a young man in good health.

The chain has TRBV11-3 and TRBJ1-1, with 7 bases lining up with TRBD1. This CDR3 contains 15 residues. V shed 5 bases, J shed 3 bases, and the junction held 9 bases outside the gene matches. Germline CDR1 reads SGHNT; CDR2 reads YENEEA. The CDR3 sequence: CASSLTGTDYTEAFF. The CDR3 region has the DNA TGTGCCAGCAGCCTAACCGGGACAGACTACACTGAAGCTTTCTTT.

The CDR3 nucleotides read TGTGCCAGCAGTCCACCGGGACAGGGGATGGATACGCAGTATTTT. As protein: CASSPPGQGMDTQYF. The chain employs TRBV28 and TRBJ2-3; TRBD1 matches at 10 bases. The ends lost 5 bases at V and 6 bases at J; junction bases unmatched: 8. The CDR3 has 15 residues. Germline V gene sequence: CDR1 MDHEN, CDR2 SYDVKM.

The J gene is TRBJ1-1, the V gene TRBV4-1; D might be TRBD1 (5 bases). Germline values: CDR1 MGHRA, CDR2 YSYEKL. V was clipped by 3 bases and J by 5 bases, with 16 bases between them. This CDR3 is 15 amino acids long. The CDR3 loop reads CASSQIRGRETEAFF. CDR3 nucleotides: TGCGCCAGCAGCCAGATTCGTGGCAGGGAGACTGAAGCTTTCTTT.

V is TRBV5-4 and J is TRBJ2-5, with D perhaps TRBD1 or TRBD2 (5 bases each). This CDR3 has 14 amino acids. Between the trimmed V and J ends, which lost 4 bases and 5 bases, there was a span of 15 bases. Germline CDR1 and CDR2: SGHNT and YYREEE (reference sequence). The CDR3 loop reads CASSKKMGDETQYF. In nucleotides, the CDR3 is TGTGCCAGCAGCAAAAAAATGGGGGACGAGACCCAGTACTTC.

The V call is TRBV9, the J call TRBJ1-1; maybe TRBD1 (6 bases). This CDR3 is 15 amino acids long. CDR1 is SGDLS and CDR2 is YYNGEE in the germline V gene. The V end was cut by 4 bases, the J end by 1 base, with 14 bases between. The CDR3 is CASSPQLTGNTEAFF. The CDR3 region has the DNA TGTGCCAGCAGCCCCCAGTTGACAGGGAACACTGAAGCTTTCTTT.

The V and J genes are TRBV15 and TRBJ2-3, with 12 bases identical to TRBD2. J lost 1 base, V lost 5 bases, and 4 bases had no gene match. Per the germline V gene, CDR1 is LNHNV and CDR2 is YYDKDF (reference sequence). The CDR3 is 16 amino acids. The CDR3 spells CATSGWTSGGTDTQYF. The CDR3 coding sequence is TGTGCCACCAGCGGATGGACTAGCGGGGGCACAGATACGCAGTATTTT.

This chain links TRBV11-2 with TRBJ1-6, with D perhaps TRBD1 (5 bases). V gave up 2 bases and J gave up 6 bases, with 17 bases separating them. Germline V gene lookup returns CDR1 SGHAT and CDR2 FQNNGV. This CDR3 has 17 amino acids. The CDR3 here is CASSLLGGVGLNSPLHF. The CDR3 DNA reads as TGTGCCAGCAGCTTATTGGGGGGGGTCGGGCTTAATTCACCCCTCCACTTT.

The CDR3 reads CASRQTGLYEKLFF. DNA for the CDR3: TGTGCAAGTCGCCAAACCGGTTTGTATGAAAAACTGTTTTTT. The chain recombines TRBV12-2 with TRBJ1-4. TRBV12-2 is flagged as a pseudogene. The CDR3 loop spans 14 amino acids.

As concerns this clone: Within the sample, other DNA sequences also encode this same CDR3. This chain joins TRBV29-1 and TRBJ1-6; 7 bases match TRBD1. Germline V gives CDR1 SQVTM, CDR2 ANQGSEA. The CDR3 has 13 residues. The junction had 6 bases not matched to a gene; V was cut back by 6 bases and J by 7 bases. In DNA, the CDR3 is TGCAGCGTCGGGGGACAGCCAAATTCACCCCTCCACTTT. Residues: CSVGGQPNSPLHF.

This clone was seen a single time. Other DNA sequences within the sample encode an identical CDR3. V and J are TRBV4-2 and TRBJ1-5; TRBD1 is a possible D gene (5 bases). The CDR3 covers 14 residues. V lost 0 bases, J lost 4 bases, and 7 bases lay in between. Germline V gene data show CDR1 as LGHNA and CDR2 as YNFKEQ. This CDR3 reads CASSQDDSNQPQHF. In nucleotides, the CDR3 is TGTGCCAGCAGCCAAGATGACAGTAATCAGCCCCAGCATTTT.

The rearrangement joins TRBV27 to TRBJ2-7, with 10 bases fitting TRBD2. CDR1 and CDR2 from the germline V gene are MNHEY and SMNVEV (reference sequence). CDR3 length equals 13 residues. Trimming cost V 6 bases and J 3 bases; bases outside gene matches: 2. The CDR3 DNA sequence: TGTGCCAGCAGGGCTAGCGGGGGCTACGAGCAGTACTTC. Protein: CASRASGGYEQYF.

Notes on this clone: A read error may explain this, as a much larger clone is one base away. This chain joins TRBV28 and TRBJ2-7; D is unclear. The germline gives CDR1 MDHEN, CDR2 SYDVKM. The CDR3 runs to 12 residues. Trimming removed 4 bases at V and 0 bases at J, with 4 bases between. The CDR3 is CASSSFSYEQYF. DNA of the CDR3: TGTGCCAGCAGTTCCTTCTCCTACGAGCAGTACTTC.

The chain has TRBV10-1 and TRBJ2-1; 7 nucleotides align to TRBD2. Germline CDR1 and CDR2: WNHNN and SYGVQD (reference sequence). The CDR3 is made up of 14 amino acids. V shed 3 bases, J shed 8 bases, and the junction held 7 bases outside the gene matches. CDR3 in amino acids: CASSEGLAVDEQFF. Here the CDR3 DNA reads TGCGCCAGCAGTGAAGGTCTAGCGGTGGATGAGCAGTTCTTC.

The V and J genes are TRBV19 and TRBJ2-2; the match to TRBD2 covers 11 bases. This CDR3 has 14 amino acids. CDR1 is LNHDA and CDR2 is SQIVND in the germline V gene (reference sequence). V gave up 7 bases and J gave up 6 bases; unmatched junction bases: 4. The CDR3, as DNA: TGTGCCAGTAATAGCGGGGGGGCCGCCGGGGAGCTGTTTTTT. It codes for CASNSGGAAGELFF.

This clone was seen only a few times. V and J are TRBV29-1 and TRBJ2-7, with 13 bases identical to TRBD2. Trimming cost V 6 bases and J 4 bases; bases outside gene matches: 3. This CDR3 is 13 amino acids long. The germline gives CDR1 SQVTM, CDR2 ANQGSEA. Here the CDR3 DNA reads TGCAGCGTGAGACTAGCGGGAGGATACGAGCAGTACTTC. The encoded protein is CSVRLAGGYEQYF.

The table lists this clone with a few counts. This chain uses TRBV10-2 with TRBJ1-3; D is unclear. Germline CDR1 is WSHSY and CDR2 is SAAADI. V lost 0 bases to trimming and J lost 0 bases, with 6 bases between them. The CDR3 has 15 amino acids. CDR3 protein: CASSESKYSGNTIYF. The CDR3 nucleotides are TGCGCCAGCAGTGAGTCGAAGTACTCTGGAAACACCATATATTTT.

This clone was found a few times. The chain has TRBV6-1 and TRBJ1-1; possibly TRBD1 for D (5 bases). The CDR3 extends over 15 amino acids. Germline V gene lookup returns CDR1 MNHNS and CDR2 SASEGT. V was pared by 0 bases and J by 0 bases, with 8 bases between. In DNA, the CDR3 is TGTGCCAGCAGTGAAGCAGGGGCCTTGAACACTGAAGCTTTCTTT. Protein product: CASSEAGALNTEAFF.

Notes on this clone: A far larger clone lies a single base away; this is likely a read error. The sample has other DNA sequences that encode this CDR3 too. The V and J genes are TRBV30 and TRBJ1-6, with D possibly matching TRBD1 (5 bases). This CDR3 region has 16 residues. Germline V gene lookup returns CDR1 GTSNPN and CDR2 SVGIG (reference sequence). V was clipped by 5 bases and J by 5 bases, with 19 bases between them. CDR3 DNA sequence: TGTGCCTGGGGGGGACTCCCTGGGAACGATAATTCACCCCTCCACTTT. As protein: CAWGGLPGNDNSPLHF. The whole variable domain, remainder taken from reference TRBV30 and TRBJ1-6, is SQTIHQWPATLVQPVGSPLSLECTVEGTSNPNLYWYRQAAGRGLQLLFYSVGIGQISSEVPQNLSASRPQDRQFILSSKKLLLSDSGFYLCAWGGLPGNDNSPLHFGNGTRLTVT.